The clone carrying this T cell receptor beta chain was seen at least ten times. Libraries from sorted cells each used about 1 million CD4+ or CD8+ T cells. MiXCR, run by TCRdb on the 5' RACE reads, gives a single entry per CDR3 protein. The data show around 40,000 distinct CDR3 sequences, just under 7.5% seen once. The data were obtained in a study of neurological immune-mediated disorders. The CDR3 is made up of 16 amino acids. Looked up from germline, CDR1 is DFQATT and CDR2 is SNEGSKA (reference sequence). With 0 bases removed from V and 5 bases from J, the gap between germline ends came to 19 bases.

This clonotype was sampled from a man aged 45-65 years in good health. Sequencing was done on a sample of CD4+ T cells from blood. The chain is built from TRBV20-1 and TRBJ2-5, with D hard to call. The CDR3 coding sequence is TGCAGTGCTAGAGATTATAACAGCTTTCCCGGGGAGACCCAGTACTTC. Its translation is CSARDYNSFPGETQYF.